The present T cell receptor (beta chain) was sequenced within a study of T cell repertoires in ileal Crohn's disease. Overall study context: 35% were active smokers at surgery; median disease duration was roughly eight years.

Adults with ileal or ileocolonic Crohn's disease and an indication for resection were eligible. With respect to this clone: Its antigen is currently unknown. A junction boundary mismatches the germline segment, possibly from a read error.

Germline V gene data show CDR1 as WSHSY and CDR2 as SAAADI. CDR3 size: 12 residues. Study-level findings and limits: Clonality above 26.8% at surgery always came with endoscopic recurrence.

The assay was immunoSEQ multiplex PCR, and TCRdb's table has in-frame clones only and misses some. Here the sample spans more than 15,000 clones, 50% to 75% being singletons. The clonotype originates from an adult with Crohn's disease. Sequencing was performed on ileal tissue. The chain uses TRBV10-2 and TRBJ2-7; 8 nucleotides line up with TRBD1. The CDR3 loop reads CASSESIGQGRF. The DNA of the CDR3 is TGCGCCAGCAGTGAGTCGATAGGACAGGGTAGGTTC.